This TCR beta chain was captured by sequencing in a study of T-cell memory formation after mild COVID-19. TCR alpha and TCR beta cDNA libraries carrying sample barcodes and UMIs came from 5'RACE with constant-segment primers. Via MiXCR, TCRdb re-called the 5' RACE reads, giving one row per CDR3 protein. The profile shows 400,000 to 500,000 distinct CDR3 sequences, 24% of them singletons. This clonotype was seen a few times. The CDR3 length is 14 residues. Trimming shortened V by 4 bases and J by 3 bases, and 15 bases separated the two germline ends. The germline V gene encodes CDR1 SQVTM and CDR2 ANQGSEA.

This TCR derives from an adult woman who had mild COVID-19 (a few samples of this study predate the infection). Cell type and time point are not known. What was sequenced was PBMCs or a T cell subset sorted from them (not recorded which). The chain combines TRBV29-1 with TRBJ1-2, with D possibly being TRBD1 (5 bases). CDR3 region: CSVVGWGDHYGYTF. The CDR3 DNA sequence: TGCAGCGTTGTAGGCTGGGGGGACCACTATGGCTACACCTTC. Combining the CDR3 with reference TRBV29-1 and TRBJ1-2 gives the whole variable domain SAVISQKPSRDICQRGTSLTIQCQVDSQVTMMFWYRQQPGQSLTLIATANQGSEATYESGFVIDKFPISRPNLTFSTLTVSNMSPEDSSIYLCSVVGWGDHYGYTFGSGTRLTVV.